Below are 26 T cell receptor beta chains sequenced from a single sample in a study of cytomegalovirus exposure and HLA in healthy donors. The primer mix had 60 Vbeta and 13 Jbeta primers. Using immunoSEQ multiplex PCR, the repertoire was profiled, and TCRdb retains in-frame clones only, with some absent. The sample lists roughly 150,000 clones, approximately 78% occurring once. Sequencing used PBMCs. These receptors were taken from a girl aged 2 to 9 in good health and CMV-seropositive.

The chain is built from TRBV10-1 and TRBJ2-2; 12 bases are shared with TRBD2. The CDR3 length is 16 residues. Germline lookup yields CDR1 WNHNN and CDR2 SYGVQD (reference sequence). V dropped 5 bases and J dropped 7; count of bases not matched to a gene: 8. The CDR3, as DNA: TGCGCCAGCAGTCCCGGACTAGCGGGACAGGGCGGGGAGCTGTTTTTT. This sequence encodes CASSPGLAGQGGELFF.

The rearrangement uses TRBV18 and TRBJ2-7, with TRBD1 identical over 7 bases. The CDR3 totals 15 residues. The ends lost 2 bases at V and 6 bases at J; junction bases unmatched: 10. Germline V gene lookup returns CDR1 KGHSH and CDR2 LQKENI. CDR3 protein: CASSPGWTGSAEQYF. The CDR3 DNA sequence: TGTGCCAGCTCACCAGGATGGACAGGATCGGCCGAGCAGTACTTC.

The chain combines TRBV5-1 with TRBJ2-1; 12 positions match TRBD2. Germline trimming cut 1 base from V and 7 bases from J; bases unmatched to any gene: 6. The CDR3 spans 16 residues. CDR1 and CDR2 (germline): SGHRS, YFSETQ. The DNA of the CDR3 is TGCGCCAGCAGCTTGTTCACTAGCGGGAGGTCGAATGAGCAGTTCTTC. Translating gives CASSLFTSGRSNEQFF.

V usage is TRBV10-3 and J usage is TRBJ2-5; no definite D call. This CDR3 is 13 amino acids long. Germline V CDR1 and CDR2: ENHRY, SYGVKD. Trimming removed 2 bases at V and 3 bases at J, with 7 bases between. DNA for the CDR3: TGTGCCATCAGTGAGAATGCGGAAGAGACCCAGTACTTC. Translation: CAISENAEETQYF.

There are a few counts of this clone. The chain couples TRBV15 to TRBJ2-7, with D perhaps matching TRBD1 (6 bases). Germline assignment: CDR1 LNHNV and CDR2 YYDKDF (reference sequence). Trimming removed 5 bases at V and 6 bases at J, with 17 bases between. The CDR3 totals 14 residues. CDR3 nucleotide sequence: TGTGCCACCAGCCACAGGGCCGGCTATGGCGAGCAGTACTTC. This codes for CATSHRAGYGEQYF.

The chain couples TRBV5-1 to TRBJ1-4; TRBD1 might be the D (5 bases). CDR3 size: 15 residues. Germline V lookup: CDR1 SGHRS, CDR2 YFSETQ. V gave up 0 bases and J gave up 9 bases, with 15 bases separating them. CDR3 amino acids: CASSLGRSGWKKLFF. CDR3 DNA sequence: TGCGCCAGCAGCTTGGGCAGGTCAGGGTGGAAAAAACTGTTTTTT.

The chain carries TRBV11-2 and TRBJ1-4; TRBD1 aligns across 8 bases. Germline CDR1 reads SGHAT; CDR2 reads FQNNGV. After removal of 4 bases from V and 5 bases from J, the junction contained 9 bases not matched to a gene. The CDR3 is made up of 16 amino acids. DNA of the CDR3: TGTGCCAGCAGCTCGTTGACACAGGGGGGGAATGAAAAACTGTTTTTT. It yields the protein CASSSLTQGGNEKLFF.

This sequence joins TRBV4-2 and TRBJ2-1; D is possibly TRBD2 (6 bases). The germline CDR1 and CDR2 sequences are LGHNA and YNFKEQ. This CDR3 has 17 residues. Deletions cut 3 bases from V and 0 bases from J, with 15 bases between. The CDR3 bases are TGTGCCAGCAGCCAGGCGTCAGCGGGTACCTCCTACAATGAGCAGTTCTTC. It specifies CASSQASAGTSYNEQFF.

The rearrangement joins TRBV19 to TRBJ1-1, with D possibly matching TRBD1 (5 bases). This CDR3 contains 16 residues. Trimming removed 2 bases at V and 0 bases at J, with 13 bases between. Per the germline V gene, CDR1 is LNHDA and CDR2 is SQIVND (reference sequence). DNA of the CDR3: TGTGCCAGTAGTATAACGTTCGCAGGGCTGAACACTGAAGCTTTCTTT. Translated: CASSITFAGLNTEAFF.

This chain joins TRBV30 and TRBJ2-2, with 16 bases matching TRBD2. The CDR3 spans 14 residues. Germline loops: CDR1 GTSNPN, CDR2 SVGIG (reference sequence). V dropped 5 bases and J dropped 10; count of bases not matched to a gene: 4. The CDR3 loop reads CAWSGLAGGEELFF. The CDR3 nucleotides are TGTGCCTGGTCGGGACTAGCGGGAGGGGAGGAGCTGTTTTTT.

The chain employs TRBV19 and TRBJ2-3; possible D gene TRBD2, 5 bases. CDR3 length equals 12 residues. Germline assignment: CDR1 LNHDA and CDR2 SQIVND (reference sequence). V gave up 8 bases and J gave up 9 bases, with 15 bases separating them. CDR3 sequence reads: CASGPLGKTQYF. The DNA of the CDR3 is TGTGCCAGTGGTCCACTCGGGAAAACGCAGTATTTT.

This sequence joins TRBV9 and TRBJ2-3; a possible D gene is TRBD2 (7 bases). CDR1 is SGDLS and CDR2 is YYNGEE in the germline V gene. The CDR3 contains 16 residues. The V gene lost 4 bases and the J gene lost 4 bases, with 19 bases spanning the gap. In nucleotides, the CDR3 is TGTGCCAGCAGCCTAAGCCCCAGGGAGGGGGCAGATACGCAGTATTTT. It codes for CASSLSPREGADTQYF.

CDR3 sequence reads: CASSLSGTVNTEAFF. CDR3 nucleotide sequence: TGTGCCAGCAGCTTATCCGGGACAGTTAACACTGAAGCTTTCTTT. V is TRBV7-3 and J is TRBJ1-1; TRBD1 agrees at 7 bases. This CDR3 has 15 residues. After removal of 2 bases from V and 2 bases from J, the junction contained 5 bases not matched to a gene. Per germline, CDR1 SGHTA and CDR2 FQGTGA. The full variable domain, in which reference TRBV7-3 and TRBJ1-1 provide the parts outside the CDR3, is GAGVSQTPSNKVTEKGKYVELRCDPISGHTALYWYRQSLGQGPEFLIYFQGTGAADDSGLPNDRFFAVRPEGSVSTLKIQRTERGDSAVYLCASSLSGTVNTEAFFGQGTRLTVV.

This chain connects TRBV6-1 to TRBJ1-2; maybe TRBD1 (6 bases). V lost 1 base to trimming and J lost 5 bases, with 8 bases between them. CDR3 size: 13 residues. Looked up from germline, CDR1 is MNHNS and CDR2 is SASEGT. CDR3 in amino acids: CASSEGQGYGYTF. For the CDR3, the DNA is TGTGCCAGCAGTGAAGGTCAGGGGTATGGCTACACCTTC.

V usage is TRBV5-1 and J usage is TRBJ2-7; D remains unclear. The germline V gene encodes CDR1 SGHRS and CDR2 YFSETQ. The V gene lost 4 bases and the J gene lost 5 bases, with 13 bases spanning the gap. This CDR3 spans 13 amino acids. CDR3 protein: CASSLSGSNEQYF. The CDR3 DNA sequence: TGCGCCAGCAGCCTCTCGGGTTCCAACGAGCAGTACTTC.

The chain employs TRBV7-9 and TRBJ1-1; no definite D call. The germline CDR1 and CDR2 sequences are SEHNR and FQNEAQ (reference sequence). The germline V and J ends were trimmed by 2 bases and 7 bases, with 8 bases remaining between them. The CDR3 is 12 amino acids. DNA of the CDR3: TGTGCCAGCAGCTTATTGGGCAGTGAAGCTTTCTTT. Protein: CASSLLGSEAFF.

This clone was recorded only once. The genes are TRBV4-2 and TRBJ2-7; 7 bases map to TRBD2. V shed 4 bases and J 2 bases; nucleotides not matched to a gene: 5. There are 14 residues in the CDR3. Germline lookup yields CDR1 LGHNA and CDR2 YNFKEQ. This CDR3 reads CASSLEAGTYEQYF. The CDR3 DNA sequence: TGTGCCAGCAGCCTAGAAGCGGGAACCTACGAGCAGTACTTC.

The table lists this clone with a few counts. The chain combines TRBV5-6 with TRBJ2-7; 10 bases map to TRBD1. V lost 4 bases and J lost 2; bases outside the gene matches: 3. This CDR3 spans 14 amino acids. The germline CDR1 and CDR2 sequences are SGHDT and YYEEEE. CDR3 nucleotides: TGTGCCAGCAGCCCTGGGACAGGGGCCTACGAGCAGTACTTC. Translation gives CASSPGTGAYEQYF.

The chain joins TRBV28 to TRBJ1-5, with D maybe TRBD1 (5 bases). The V end lost 8 bases, the J end lost 2 bases, and 10 bases lay between the germline ends. The CDR3 loop spans 13 amino acids. Germline loops: CDR1 MDHEN, CDR2 SYDVKM. CDR3 DNA: TGTGCCAGCCAGGGCAGACGCAATCAGCCCCAGCATTTT. Encoded protein: CASQGRRNQPQHF. The full variable domain, completed using reference TRBV28 and TRBJ1-5, is DVKVTQSSRYLVKRTGEKVFLECVQDMDHENMFWYRQDPGLGLRLIYFSYDVKMKEKGDIPEGYSVSREKKERFSLILESASTNQTSMYLCASQGRRNQPQHFGDGTRLSIL.

This clone has a single count. For the CDR3, the DNA is TGTGCCAGCAGTTCGTTCTGGACATCTATGAACACTGAAGCTTTCTTT. Its protein product is CASSSFWTSMNTEAFF. The rearrangement uses TRBV28 and TRBJ1-1, with D possibly matching TRBD1 (5 bases). V lost 4 bases, J lost 0 bases, and 15 bases lay in between. The CDR3 extends over 16 amino acids. Germline V gene data show CDR1 as MDHEN and CDR2 as SYDVKM.

CDR3 residues: CASRTGTGRRDTEAFF. The CDR3 nucleotides are TGTGCCAGCAGAACCGGGACAGGGAGGAGGGACACTGAAGCTTTCTTT. The genes are TRBV28 and TRBJ1-1; TRBD1 matches at 9 bases. After removal of 6 bases from V and 3 bases from J, the junction contained 11 bases not matched to a gene. The CDR3 is 16 amino acids. Germline V gives CDR1 MDHEN, CDR2 SYDVKM.

V gene TRBV28 combines with J gene TRBJ2-1, with 11 bases lining up with TRBD2. CDR1 and CDR2 (germline): MDHEN, SYDVKM. The junction had 8 bases not matched to a gene; V was cut back by 8 bases and J by 5 bases. The CDR3 length is 15 residues. The CDR3 protein is CASGTGTSGHNEQFF. For the CDR3, the DNA is TGTGCCAGCGGTACCGGGACTAGCGGCCACAATGAGCAGTTCTTC.

This clone was detected once. V gene TRBV5-4 combines with J gene TRBJ2-7; no clear D gene. Looked up from germline, CDR1 is SGHNT and CDR2 is YYREEE (reference sequence). V dropped 4 bases and J dropped 1 base, with 6 bases sitting between them. The CDR3 has 12 residues. CDR3 in DNA: TGTGCCAGCAGCCCCCAATCCTACGAGCAGTACTTC. Translation: CASSPQSYEQYF.

This chain links TRBV28 with TRBJ2-2; TRBD1 matches 8 bases. Germline CDR1 is MDHEN and CDR2 is SYDVKM. V lost 6 bases to trimming and J lost 4 bases; unmatched junction nucleotides: 4. This CDR3 spans 14 amino acids. The CDR3 is CASRKTGVTGELFF. CDR3 nucleotides: TGTGCCAGCAGAAAGACAGGGGTCACCGGGGAGCTGTTTTTT. Full variable domain (remainder filled in from reference TRBV28 and TRBJ2-2): DVKVTQSSRYLVKRTGEKVFLECVQDMDHENMFWYRQDPGLGLRLIYFSYDVKMKEKGDIPEGYSVSREKKERFSLILESASTNQTSMYLCASRKTGVTGELFFGEGSRLTVL.

This chain links TRBV27 with TRBJ2-5, with D perhaps TRBD2 (5 bases). CDR3 size: 14 residues. V lost 6 bases and J 5 bases, leaving 16 bases between the germline ends. Per germline, CDR1 MNHEY and CDR2 SMNVEV (reference sequence). CDR3 sequence reads: CASRHVDYWETQYF. CDR3 DNA sequence: TGTGCCAGCAGACATGTAGACTACTGGGAGACCCAGTACTTC.

The chain employs TRBV28 and TRBJ2-3; TRBD1 matches at 8 bases. Per the germline V gene, CDR1 is MDHEN and CDR2 is SYDVKM. There are 13 residues in the CDR3. After removal of 6 bases from V and 4 bases from J, the junction contained 3 bases not matched to a gene. CDR3 nucleotides: TGTGCCAGCAGGGAGGACAGGGCAGATACGCAGTATTTT. This encodes CASREDRADTQYF.